These 24 T cell receptor beta chains share one sample of origin, sequenced in a study of cytomegalovirus exposure and HLA in healthy donors. The PCR employed 60 Vbeta primers together with 13 Jbeta primers. TCRdb's copy holds only in-frame clones and misses some; the assay was immunoSEQ multiplex PCR. This sample yields under 200,000 clones, of which roughly 85% are seen a single time; roughly an eighth belongs to the top ten. Sequencing was performed on PBMCs. All receptors derive from a middle-aged man in good health and CMV-seropositive.

The gene calls are TRBV29-1 and TRBJ1-1; TRBD1 matches 7 bases. Germline V gives CDR1 SQVTM, CDR2 ANQGSEA. The CDR3 has 12 amino acids. V dropped 5 bases and J dropped 1; count of bases not matched to a gene: 1. The CDR3 sequence is CSVRTGNTEAFF. The CDR3 bases are TGCAGCGTTCGGACAGGGAACACTGAAGCTTTCTTT.

About this clone: Other DNA sequences within the sample encode an identical CDR3. This rearrangement joins TRBV19 to TRBJ1-1; no clear D. The length of the CDR3 is 13 residues. V lost 3 bases and J lost 1, with 6 bases in between. Per the germline V gene, CDR1 is LNHDA and CDR2 is SQIVND (reference sequence). The CDR3 here is CASSMRRNTEAFF. CDR3 sequence (DNA): TGTGCCAGTAGTATGCGGAGGAACACTGAAGCTTTCTTT. The whole variable domain, remainder taken from reference TRBV19 and TRBJ1-1, is DGGITQSPKYLFRKEGQNVTLSCEQNLNHDAMYWYRQDPGQGLRLIYYSQIVNDFQKGDIAEGYSVSREKKESFPLTVTSAQKNPTAFYLCASSMRRNTEAFFGQGTRLTVV.

This clone came up a few times. The chain has TRBV29-1 and TRBJ1-1; 8 positions agree with TRBD1. Germline CDR1 and CDR2: SQVTM and ANQGSEA. With 7 bases clipped from V and 1 base from J, the junction kept 8 bases outside the gene matches. The CDR3 totals 14 residues. The CDR3 DNA follows: TGCAGCGCAAGGGGACAGGAGGCGAACACTGAAGCTTTCTTT. This translates into CSARGQEANTEAFF.

The chain recombines TRBV11-1 with TRBJ2-1, with a tentative D call TRBD2 (6 bases). The V gene's germline CDR1 is SGHAT and CDR2 FQDESV (reference sequence). The V end was cut by 5 bases, the J end by 5 bases, with 13 bases between. This CDR3 comprises 14 residues. The CDR3 DNA reads TGTGCCAGCAGCCCAAGGGACTTTAACAATGAGCAGTTCTTC. Its translation: CASSPRDFNNEQFF.

This clone appeared a single time. The V and J genes are TRBV7-2 and TRBJ1-2; TRBD1 is a possible D gene (6 bases). The CDR3 has 14 residues. Germline CDR1 and CDR2: SGHTA and FQGNSA. V dropped 3 bases and J dropped 6 bases, with 14 bases sitting between them. The chain's CDR3 is CASSLRTEGDGYTF. CDR3 nucleotide sequence: TGTGCCAGCAGCTTGCGGACAGAGGGGGATGGCTACACCTTC.

The genes are TRBV28 and TRBJ1-5; 9 positions agree with TRBD1. V shed 6 bases and J 4 bases; nucleotides not matched to a gene: 7. The CDR3 runs 15 residues. Germline V gene sequence: CDR1 MDHEN, CDR2 SYDVKM. The CDR3 nucleotides are TGTGCCAGCAGACAAAGGACAGGGGCGAATCAGCCCCAGCATTTT. Amino acid sequence: CASRQRTGANQPQHF.

The V call is TRBV4-1, the J call TRBJ2-3; 8 bases line up with TRBD1. The CDR3 has 17 residues. V lost 5 bases and J lost 4; bases outside the gene matches: 14. From germline, CDR1 is MGHRA and CDR2 YSYEKL. CDR3: CASSKTLQGAVPDTQYF. The CDR3 coding sequence is TGCGCCAGCAGCAAGACCCTTCAGGGGGCTGTTCCAGATACGCAGTATTTT.

The chain joins TRBV18 to TRBJ2-7; perhaps TRBD2 as D (5 bases). The CDR3 totals 13 residues. The germline CDR1 and CDR2 sequences are KGHSH and LQKENI. V lost 3 bases, J lost 7 bases, and 13 bases lay in between. In nucleotides, the CDR3 is TGTGCCAGCTCACCGACCCTCTCGGGGGAGCAGTACTTC. This encodes CASSPTLSGEQYF.

The rearrangement uses TRBV7-9 and TRBJ2-7; 7 nucleotides match TRBD1. The CDR3 spans 14 residues. The germline V gene encodes CDR1 SEHNR and CDR2 FQNEAQ (reference sequence). The J segment lost 4 bases and the V segment lost 2 bases, leaving 5 bases of the junction unmatched. As DNA, the CDR3 is TGTGCCAGCAGCTTAAGTGGGACAGTTTACGAGCAGTACTTC. Encoded protein: CASSLSGTVYEQYF. Filled out from reference TRBV7-9 and TRBJ2-7, the complete variable domain reads DTGVSQNPRHKITKRGQNVTFRCDPISEHNRLYWYRQTLGQGPEFLTYFQNEAQLEKSRLLSDRFSAERPKGSFSTLEIQRTEQGDSAMYLCASSLSGTVYEQYFGPGTRLTVT.

The chain has TRBV5-6 and TRBJ1-2, with TRBD1 as a possible D gene (6 bases). V was cut by 5 bases and J by 3 bases, with 14 bases left in between. The germline V gene encodes CDR1 SGHDT and CDR2 YYEEEE. The length of the CDR3 is 14 residues. Here the CDR3 reads CASSVTGIHYGYTF. In DNA form, the CDR3 reads TGTGCCAGCAGTGTTACAGGGATCCACTATGGCTACACCTTC.

The V and J genes are TRBV25-1 and TRBJ1-4; a possible D gene is TRBD1 (5 bases). Germline CDR1 reads MGHDK; CDR2 reads SYGVNS. The CDR3 has 14 amino acids. Trimming cost V 2 bases and J 6 bases, with 10 bases left between them. DNA of the CDR3: TGTGCCAGCAGTGAAGGGGGGGGGTATGAAAAACTGTTTTTT. This sequence encodes CASSEGGGYEKLFF.

V is TRBV5-1 and J is TRBJ2-5; weak D call: TRBD2 (7 bases). This CDR3 is 12 amino acids long. The germline gives CDR1 SGHRS, CDR2 YFSETQ. The V gene lost 7 bases and the J gene lost 5 bases, with 12 bases spanning the gap. CDR3 in amino acids: CASGGGLETQYF. CDR3 DNA sequence: TGCGCCAGCGGCGGGGGCCTGGAGACCCAGTACTTC.

The chain couples TRBV10-2 to TRBJ2-1, with 7 bases lining up with TRBD2. The V gene end was trimmed by 5 bases and the J gene end by 12 bases; junction bases not matched to a gene: 4. CDR1 and CDR2 (germline): WSHSY, SAAADI. The length of the CDR3 is 11 residues. CDR3: CASSLGRGQFF. The DNA for the CDR3 is TGCGCCAGCAGTCTAGGGAGGGGGCAGTTCTTC.

The chain uses TRBV6-6 and TRBJ2-1; 9 nucleotides align to TRBD1. This CDR3 has 14 amino acids. Germline V CDR1 and CDR2: MNHNY, SVGAGI (reference sequence). J lost 3 bases, V lost 5 bases, and 2 bases had no gene match. The CDR3 DNA sequence: TGTGCCAGCAGTCCGGGACAGGGCTACAATGAGCAGTTCTTC. Translating it yields CASSPGQGYNEQFF.

The chain employs TRBV2 and TRBJ1-1, with 9 positions matching TRBD1. Germline values: CDR1 SNHLY, CDR2 FYNNEI. The length of the CDR3 is 12 residues. Unmatched junction bases numbered 4, after V lost 5 bases and J lost 9 bases. This CDR3 reads CASSTGQGQAFF. CDR3 DNA: TGTGCCAGCAGTACGGGACAGGGACAAGCTTTCTTT.

The rearrangement joins TRBV5-4 to TRBJ1-4; 10 bases fit TRBD1. The CDR3 consists of 17 residues. The V and J ends lost 4 bases and 6 bases, in that order; junction bases with no gene match: 12. Germline lookup yields CDR1 SGHNT and CDR2 YYREEE (reference sequence). The CDR3, as DNA: TGTGCCAGCAGCACCGATTTGGCCGGGACAGGGGATGAAAAACTGTTTTTT. Translation gives CASSTDLAGTGDEKLFF.

The chain uses TRBV19 and TRBJ1-6; possible D gene TRBD1, 6 bases. CDR3 size: 15 residues. Germline CDR1 and CDR2: LNHDA and SQIVND (reference sequence). Trimming removed 4 bases at V and 6 bases at J, with 13 bases between. The CDR3 coding sequence is TGTGCCAGTAGTAGCCCGGGACAAATTAATTCACCCCTCCACTTT. It encodes CASSSPGQINSPLHF.

This clone was detected once. The chain uses TRBV10-1 and TRBJ2-1, with 8 bases fitting TRBD2. Trimming removed 2 bases from V and 3 bases from J; junction bases left unmatched: 3. The CDR3 totals 15 residues. CDR1 WNHNN and CDR2 SYGVQD come from the germline V gene (reference sequence). The CDR3 sequence is CASSEASGFYNEQFF. As DNA, the CDR3 is TGCGCCAGCAGTGAGGCTAGCGGGTTCTACAATGAGCAGTTCTTC.

This chain connects TRBV5-1 to TRBJ1-4, with TRBD1 matching 8 bases. The CDR3 is 15 amino acids. J was trimmed by 7 bases and V by 0 bases; bases with no gene match: 5. CDR1 SGHRS and CDR2 YFSETQ come from the germline V gene. The CDR3 coding sequence is TGCGCCAGCAGCTTGGGCGACAGGGGACCTGAAAAACTGTTTTTT. It translates to CASSLGDRGPEKLFF.

V usage is TRBV5-1 and J usage is TRBJ2-1; 8 nucleotides match TRBD1. Germline assignment: CDR1 SGHRS and CDR2 YFSETQ. The CDR3 totals 15 residues. J lost 0 bases, V lost 3 bases, and 2 bases had no gene match. The DNA of the CDR3 is TGCGCCAGCAGCTCTACAGGGGGCTCCTACAATGAGCAGTTCTTC. Protein sequence: CASSSTGGSYNEQFF.

V and J are TRBV2 and TRBJ1-1, with D maybe TRBD1 (5 bases). There are 13 residues in the CDR3. The ends were cut back, 7 bases at V and 0 bases at J, with 9 bases in the middle. CDR1 is SNHLY, CDR2 FYNNEI, per germline. The CDR3 sequence: CASITTVNTEAFF. In DNA form, the CDR3 reads TGTGCCAGCATTACGACAGTGAACACTGAAGCTTTCTTT.

The chain uses TRBV6-5 and TRBJ1-1; D remains unclear. Between the trimmed V and J ends, which lost 2 bases and 3 bases, there was a span of 13 bases. The CDR3 is 15 residues long. CDR1 is MNHEY, CDR2 SVGAGI, per germline. In nucleotides, the CDR3 is TGTGCCAGCAGTTACCCCGGGGTACCGTACACTGAAGCTTTCTTT. This sequence encodes CASSYPGVPYTEAFF.

The CDR3 region has the DNA TGCGCCAGCAGCCAGGGACAGGGGAATACAGATACGCAGTATTTT. Its translation is CASSQGQGNTDTQYF. The V call is TRBV4-3, the J call TRBJ2-3, with 10 bases lining up with TRBD1. Germline V gene lookup returns CDR1 LGHNA and CDR2 YSLEER. This CDR3 comprises 15 residues. J lost 3 bases, V lost 3 bases, and 3 bases had no gene match.

The chain couples TRBV18 to TRBJ2-3, with 11 bases fitting TRBD1. The CDR3 is made up of 16 amino acids. The germline V gene encodes CDR1 KGHSH and CDR2 LQKENI. The V segment lost 4 bases and the J segment 5 bases; nucleotides outside the gene matches: 8. DNA of the CDR3: TGTGCCAGCTCACGCCGGACAGGGGGCACATTAGATACGCAGTATTTT. Translation gives CASSRRTGGTLDTQYF. Full variable domain (missing parts from reference TRBV18 and TRBJ2-3): NAGVMQNPRHLVRRRGQEARLRCSPMKGHSHVYWYRQLPEEGLKFMVYLQKENIIDESGMPKERFSAEFPKEGPSILRIQQVVRGDSAAYFCASSRRTGGTLDTQYFGPGTRLTVL.